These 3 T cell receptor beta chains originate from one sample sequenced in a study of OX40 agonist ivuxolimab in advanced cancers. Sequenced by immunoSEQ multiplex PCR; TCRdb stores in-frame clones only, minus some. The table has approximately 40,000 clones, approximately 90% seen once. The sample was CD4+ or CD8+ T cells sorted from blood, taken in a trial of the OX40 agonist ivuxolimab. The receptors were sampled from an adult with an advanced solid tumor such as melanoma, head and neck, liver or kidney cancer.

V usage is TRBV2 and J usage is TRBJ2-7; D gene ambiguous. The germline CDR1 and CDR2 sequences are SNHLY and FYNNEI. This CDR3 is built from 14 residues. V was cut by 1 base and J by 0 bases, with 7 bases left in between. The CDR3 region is CASSEGPSSYEQYF. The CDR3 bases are TGTGCCAGCAGTGAAGGGCCTTCCTCCTACGAGCAGTACTTC. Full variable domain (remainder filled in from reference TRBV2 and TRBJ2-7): EPEVTQTPSHQVTQMGQEVILRCVPISNHLYFYWYRQILGQKVEFLVSFYNNEISEKSEIFDDQFSVERPDGSNFTLKIRSTKLEDSAMYFCASSEGPSSYEQYFGPGTRLTVT.

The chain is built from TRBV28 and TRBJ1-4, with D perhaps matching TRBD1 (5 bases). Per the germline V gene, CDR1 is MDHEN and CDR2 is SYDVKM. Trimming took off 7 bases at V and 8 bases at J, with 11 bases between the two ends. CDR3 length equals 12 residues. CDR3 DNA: TGTGCCAGCACCCTAGGGGAGGAAAAACTGTTTTTT. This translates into CASTLGEEKLFF.

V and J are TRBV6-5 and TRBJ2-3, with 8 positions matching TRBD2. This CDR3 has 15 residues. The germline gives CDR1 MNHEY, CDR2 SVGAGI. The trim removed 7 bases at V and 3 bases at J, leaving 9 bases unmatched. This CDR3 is CASNPSGSLTDTQYF. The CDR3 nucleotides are TGTGCCAGCAACCCAAGCGGGAGTCTTACAGATACGCAGTATTTT.